This T cell receptor (beta chain) came from a study of blood T cell repertoires in COVID-19 (dated by TCRdb to about 2020). In the study overall: Samples covering the acute and convalescent phases of COVID-19 were provided by collaborators in the United States, Italy and Spain. Sample metadata almost always included a de-identified subject ID, COVID-19 status, age in years and sex. The repertoires were made available in a free public database intended to serve as a resource for research on the immune response to SARS-CoV-2. The samples were drawn from two sources: the first 160 participants of the ongoing ImmuneRACE study, and 1,200 or so subjects contributed by 6 global collaborators. The dataset comprised deeply sampled blood TCRbeta repertoires from subjects exposed to, actively infected with, or recovered from COVID-19. HLA class I and class II types, where available, came from metadata supplied by the sample provider rather than from assay-based typing. The material from the prospective study consisted of cDNA or gDNA derived from T cells, B-cell-depleted T cells, or PBMCs.

Overall study results and their limits: Clinical and demographic metadata were provided uncurated, with the amount varying by source and participant.

The CDR3 starts with the cysteine, ends with the phenylalanine, and has 15 residues. Only the CDR3 DNA is retained, 45 bases long and in frame from the first base. CDR1 LNHDA and CDR2 SQIVND are derived from the germline V gene (reference sequence). V loses 4 bases at its end and J loses 3 bases; junction bases beyond the gene matches: 7. At one collaborating source in Seattle, patients were enrolled during active infection and were followed longitudinally through the course of disease. Each collaborating institution followed its own protocols to collect whole blood in K2EDTA tubes. For TCRbeta analysis, collaborator samples were shipped as frozen whole blood, as isolated PBMCs, or as DNA extracted from either sample type. TCRbeta CDR3 regions were amplified from genomic DNA by means of the immunoSEQ Assay, a bias-controlled multiplex PCR. The authors processed their data as follows. The number of nucleated cells in each sample was estimated by amplification of reference gene primers within the assay. To quantify the absolute abundance of each unique TCRbeta CDR3 rearrangement, sequence reads were collapsed and filtered. Productive Simpson clonality was computed per sample as the square root of Simpson's diversity index over productive rearrangements. TCRdb carries this immuneACCESS record with in-frame sequences only. Its versions omit some clonotypes, under half of them owing to an unresolved V gene in the studies checked, with the rest unexplained. V, J and clone size are those of that table, while D and trimming were read from the DNA. The sample profile shows over 150,000 clones; around 85% of them were found once. Of the sample, approximately 7% falls within the top ten clones.

Note on this clone: Its antigen remains undetermined. Nothing much larger sits one base from this clone, and base qualities are not available.

This clonotype originated in a man older than 75 with COVID-19, enrolled during active disease. Sample: peripheral blood. This chain is built from TRBV19 and TRBJ2-3; 7 bases in the junction line up with TRBD2. The nucleotides are TGTGCCAGTAGTACCCAAGGACTAGGTACAGATACGCAGTATTTT. This codes for CASSTQGLGTDTQYF.